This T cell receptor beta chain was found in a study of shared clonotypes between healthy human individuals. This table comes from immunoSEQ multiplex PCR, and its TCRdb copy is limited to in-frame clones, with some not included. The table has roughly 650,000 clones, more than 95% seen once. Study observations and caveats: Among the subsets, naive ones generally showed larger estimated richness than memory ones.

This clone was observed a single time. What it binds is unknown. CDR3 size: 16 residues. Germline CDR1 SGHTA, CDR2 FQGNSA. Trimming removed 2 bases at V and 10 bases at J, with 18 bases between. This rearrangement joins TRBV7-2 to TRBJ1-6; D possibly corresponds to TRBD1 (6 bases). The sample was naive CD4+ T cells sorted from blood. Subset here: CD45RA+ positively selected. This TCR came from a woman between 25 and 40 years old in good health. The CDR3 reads CASSLPSSGVRSPLHF. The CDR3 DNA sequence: TGTGCCAGCAGCTTACCCTCATCAGGGGTGCGATCACCCCTCCACTTT. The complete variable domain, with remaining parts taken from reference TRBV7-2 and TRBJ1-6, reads GAGVSQSPSNKVTEKGKDVELRCDPISGHTALYWYRQSLGQGLEFLIYFQGNSAPDKSGLPSDRFSAERTGGSVSTLTIQRTQQEDSAVYLCASSLPSSGVRSPLHFGNGTRLTVT.